This T cell receptor (beta chain) came from a study of cytomegalovirus exposure and HLA in healthy donors (dated by TCRdb to about 2017). Study-level background: According to an earlier analysis of 587 of the donors, about 179 million T cells yielded 90 million to 140 million unique TCR beta sequences and 276 Gb of sequence data. Besides the first cohort of roughly 660 subjects, a separate validation cohort made up of over a hundred different subjects was used. On average, roughly 240,000 unique TCR beta nucleotide sequences were sequenced per donor among about 400 genotyped donors of the cohort, with roughly 18% of those sequences being non-productive. A later analysis re-analyzed previously published TCR beta repertoires from roughly 600 donors and added high-resolution HLA genotyping to study TCR occurrence patterns. The T cell repertoires of around 670 subjects were profiled by immunosequencing and related to cytomegalovirus serostatus. The later analysis used no new phenotypic data to find candidate immune exposures, relying instead on TCR beta sequences and their occurrence across donors. HLA typing covered class I and class II loci at four-digit resolution. The study combined high-throughput TCR immunosequencing, statistical association of individual TCRs with disease status, and machine learning to predict cytomegalovirus infection status. All discovery cohort repertoires had been generated using a single sequencing platform. Roughly 5 DR-DQ haplotypes were treated as single units for association and clustering because of strong linkage in the cohort. The study was designed to test whether signatures of past pathogen exposure could be identified by cataloging public T cell receptors. An early release covering about 600 HLA-typed donors comprised roughly 300 gigabases of sequencing data and tens of millions of unique TCR sequences. Typing coverage varied by locus: 629-630 donors for A, B, C, DRB1 and DQB1; about 520 for DQA1; approximately 610 for DPA1; approximately 470 for DPB1. Of the roughly 400 genotyped donors, 81% fell in the genetic ancestry cluster associated with self-reported Caucasian donors. To decide whether each TCR beta V gene segment behaved as functional or pseudogenic, an earlier analysis of some 580 of the donors relied on high-throughput TCR beta sequencing. A later genetic analysis used genome-wide SNP genotypes for about 60% of the roughly 700 donors, treating that subset as a discovery cohort. Donor age, sex, ethnicity and CMV serostatus were collected together with the repertoire data. Study-wide findings and limitations: Compared with equally common non-associated chains, HLA-associated TCR beta chains in a later analysis were more clonally expanded and had lower generation probabilities. Immune exposure information for the cohort was limited to CMV serostatus. According to a later analysis, parvovirus B19, influenza, CMV and Epstein-Barr virus appeared linked to several top co-occurrence clusters. A total of 150 to 200 TCR beta chains were listed by the study as associated with cytomegalovirus. Most CMV-associated TCR beta chains appeared to be HLA-restricted in a later analysis, and the HLA associations seemed to be driven largely by CMV exposure. This cohort had only TCR beta chains sequenced, and the lack of alpha or paired-chain data limited which features could be detected. In an earlier analysis of around 600 of the donors, most TCR beta V segments were observed in productive rearrangements about 87% or about 30% of the time, broadly matching IMGT annotations. A later analysis found that TCR association rates varied across HLA loci, with DRB1 alleles showing the most associated TCRs and HLA-C alleles the fewest. A further reported finding was that TCR beta sequences accurately predicted the HLA-A and HLA-B alleles for most subjects in the first cohort. Because HLA typing was missing for some donors at each locus, association tests included only the typed subset. Some IMGT-functional V segments, including TRBV6-2 and TRBV6-3, could not be distinguished by the 87-base-pair reads and were therefore excluded. In both the original and validation cohorts, the classifier was reported to diagnose cytomegalovirus status with high specificity and sensitivity. In vitro tests confirmed that a few of the cytomegalovirus-associated TCR beta chains recognize cytomegalovirus antigens. At a false discovery rate of 0.05, a later analysis linked around 17,000 TCR beta sequences to specific HLA alleles. The earlier analysis of nearly 600 of the donors excluded over 15 rarely observed V segments, including chromosome 9 orphons, because counts were too low. A later genetic analysis reported fewer N-insertions in productive TCRs among donors in an Asian-associated ancestry cluster than the 666-donor mean. Sequencing depth was assumed to be roughly uniform across donors in the presence/absence analyses, though that assumption may not hold. While some public TCRs were present in many individuals, most TCR sequences turned up only very rarely across donors. Linkage disequilibrium might explain the correlated functional status among segregating V segments, but an unknown experimental factor could not be excluded. A cluster of highly shared sequence variants was judged likely to be a technical artifact of the sequencing pipeline. The authors suggested that the approach could potentially be extended to other disease states and immunological phenotypes. V-gene and J-gene trimming of TCR beta chains was associated with a missense DCLRE1C variant in a later genetic analysis, and the association was replicated in an independent cohort. When HLA alleles, especially DR and DQ, strongly co-occurred, attributing TCR associations to individual alleles was difficult.

In total, around 600 healthy bone marrow donors made up the cohort. At the time of sampling, every cohort member was nominally healthy, though immune exposures that went unrecorded were likely present. The donor tested CMV seropositive, placing the donor among the 250 to 350 seropositive members of the cohort. A peripheral blood sample was collected from each donor, and TCR beta sequencing was performed on peripheral blood mononuclear cells. Genomic DNA extraction from the blood cell samples was performed with the Qiagen DNeasy Blood Extraction Kit. Library generation was performed with the immunoSEQ multiplex PCR assay. A mixture of 60 forward primers for TCR Vbeta segments and 13 reverse primers for TCR Jbeta segments was used in the multiplex PCR. The CDR3 region of rearranged TCR beta genes was amplified from genomic DNA by a multiplex PCR assay. On the Illumina HiSeq System, the amplified TCR beta libraries were sequenced as 87-base-pair reads. The study's processing was this. Across the 500 to 700 repertoires, a later analysis counted some 80 million unique TCR beta chains, roughly 11 million of which were shared by at least two donors. Raw reads were error-corrected and collapsed into unique sequences by a nearest-neighbor algorithm in which closely related sequences were merged to remove PCR and sequencing errors. To assign V, D and J gene segments, CDR3 sequences were aligned to IMGT reference sequences. For a sequence to be retained, a match of at least six nucleotides was required to both a V gene segment and a J gene segment. A rearrangement counted as productive if the CDR3 had no stop codons and remained in frame with V and J, and every other rearrangement counted as non-productive. Following IMGT convention, CDR3 was defined as the stretch from the second conserved V-encoded cysteine up to the conserved J-encoded phenylalanine. In an earlier analysis of 550 to 650 of the donors, sequences lacking an unambiguous match to a single V gene segment were excluded. In an earlier analysis of several hundred of the donors, a V segment was called functional when productive rearrangements were above 56.7%, and segregating when the standard deviation between donors exceeded 5%. A statistical classification framework was built to diagnose cytomegalovirus status from the catalog of TCR beta chain sequences. In a later analysis, TCR nucleotide sequences were compared against IMGT/GENE-DB human TR gene sequences so that V and J genes could be assigned. The TCRdist pipeline was used in a later analysis to assign CDR3 sequences and most-parsimonious VDJ recombination scenarios. A later analysis defined each TCR beta chain by its CDR3 amino acid sequence plus V-gene family, and excluded reads lacking a unique V-gene family. In a later analysis, fewer than 600 highly shared, low-generation-probability nucleotide sequences were removed to address suspected cross-contamination and a sequencing artifact. A later analysis calculated a clonal expansion index for each public chain from normalized within-repertoire ranks of inferred template counts. A later analysis computed generation probabilities with a VDJ recombination model fitted to out-of-frame rearrangements, and checked the results against IGoR. In a later analysis, TCR-TCR, TCR-HLA and TCR-CMV co-occurrence was scored with hypergeometric tests, and a repertoire-size bias correction was applied to TCR pairs. In a later analysis, false discovery rates were estimated by permuting HLA or CMV assignments 20 times. In a later analysis, co-occurring TCRs were grouped with DBSCAN, and TCRdist sequence similarity was added when clustering was performed within HLA-allele-positive subsets. Repertoires with fewer than 30,000 or more than 120,000 public chains were left out of co-occurrence clustering, as were four to six repertoires with anomalous nucleotide sharing. TCRdb took this table from immuneACCESS and kept in-frame rearrangements with V and J called. Such tables lack part of the clones; where checked against another copy, unresolved V genes explain under half of the gap, and the rest is unexplained. The V and J calls and clone size were taken over from that table, and D and trimming were inferred from the DNA. This sample lists around 150,000 clones; 75% to 80% were detected once. The ten largest clones add up to more than 12% of the sample.

Regarding this clone: It has no known antigen specificity. Base qualities are not at hand, and no much larger clone is one base apart.

Reading the germline V gene (reference sequence) gives CDR1 WNHNN and CDR2 SYGVQD. The CDR3 numbers 12 residues from cysteine through phenylalanine. Of the read, only the CDR3 DNA is kept; its 36 bases are in frame from base 1. The trim is 5 bases for V and 6 bases for J, with a gap of 7 bases between the germline ends. This receptor was taken from a man aged 50 to 60 in good health and CMV-seropositive. The source material was PBMCs. In this chain, TRBV10-1 is recombined with TRBJ2-2; no D segment can be confidently identified. The bases read TGCGCCAGCAGTTTTAGCTCCGGGGAGCTGTTTTTT. This codes for CASSFSSGELFF.